One and the same sample provided the 31 T cell receptor beta chains below, sequenced in a study of human T cells and chemical hapten exposure. MiXCR, applied by TCRdb to the 5' RACE reads, yields one record per CDR3 protein. The sample shows 130,000 or so distinct CDR3 sequences, around 4.1% of them seen only once. Total RNA extraction was carried out from unfractionated whole blood. These receptors all stem from a female donor in good health.

This clonotype was recorded at least ten times. J is TRBJ2-3 and V is TRBV28; D not resolved. Germline-derived CDR1 and CDR2 are MDHEN and SYDVKM. The CDR3 spans 15 residues. V was shortened by 1 base and J by 4 bases, with 12 bases between the two germline ends. The CDR3 here is CASSLSVDGPDTQYF. In DNA form, the CDR3 reads TGTGCCAGCAGTTTATCCGTTGACGGACCAGATACGCAGTATTTT.

This clonotype appeared a few times. The chain employs TRBV12-3 or TRBV12-4 and TRBJ2-7; no clear D. CDR3 length equals 12 residues. The V end was cut by 6 bases, the J end by 2 bases, with 8 bases between. CDR3 protein: CASRSETYEQYF. The CDR3 bases are TGTGCCAGCAGGTCAGAAACCTACGAGCAGTACTTC.

The sample holds many counts of this clonotype. This chain links TRBV6-5 with TRBJ2-1; 8 bases agree with TRBD2. The CDR3 runs 19 residues. Germline lookup yields CDR1 MNHEY and CDR2 SVGAGI. V lost 2 bases and J lost 0; bases outside the gene matches: 12. CDR3 residues: CASSYVGLARGSSYNEQFF. Written as DNA, the CDR3 is TGTGCCAGCAGTTACGTAGGACTAGCCCGGGGGAGCTCCTACAATGAGCAGTTCTTC.

This clonotype was observed at least ten times. The chain joins TRBV11-2 to TRBJ2-5; D possibly corresponds to TRBD2 (6 bases). The V gene lost 3 bases and the J gene lost 4 bases, with 15 bases spanning the gap. Germline-derived CDR1 and CDR2 are SGHAT and FQNNGV. The CDR3 is made up of 15 amino acids. CDR3 coding DNA: TGTGCCAGCAGCTTCCCCGGACTAATGAGAGAGACCCAGTACTTC. Translation gives CASSFPGLMRETQYF.

As concerns this clonotype: This may be a read error: a much more frequent sequence differs by one nucleotide. The chain joins TRBV27 to TRBJ2-1, with D uncertain. The germline V and J ends were trimmed by 5 bases and 7 bases, with 12 bases remaining between them. The germline V gene has CDR1 MNHEY and CDR2 SMNVEV (reference sequence). The CDR3 is made up of 13 amino acids. CDR3 loop: CASSQRLLNEQFF. The CDR3 DNA reads TGTGCCAGCAGTCAGAGACTCTTAAATGAGCAGTTCTTC.

This clonotype was observed at least ten times. The genes are TRBV12-3 or TRBV12-4 and TRBJ2-7; 8 bases map to TRBD2. V was clipped by 3 bases and J by 0 bases; unmatched bases: 4. This CDR3 has 15 residues. The chain's CDR3 is CASSFVAGNSYEQYF. The CDR3 nucleotides are TGTGCCAGCAGTTTTGTAGCGGGGAACTCCTACGAGCAGTACTTC.

This clonotype was picked up a small number of times. The rearrangement joins TRBV13 to TRBJ1-1, with D unresolved. Germline V gene sequence: CDR1 PRHDT, CDR2 FYEKMQ (reference sequence). V was pared by 7 bases and J by 0 bases, with 9 bases between. CDR3 length: 13 residues. CDR3 sequence reads: CASTELMNTEAFF. DNA of the CDR3: TGTGCCAGCACAGAACTCATGAACACTGAAGCTTTCTTT.

The sample holds many counts of this clonotype. This rearrangement joins TRBV28 to TRBJ1-5, with 12 bases identical to TRBD1. With 3 bases clipped from V and 7 bases from J, the junction kept 7 bases outside the gene matches. The CDR3 has 16 amino acids. The germline V gene encodes CDR1 MDHEN and CDR2 SYDVKM. The DNA for the CDR3 is TGTGCCAGCAGTTTTGGGACAGGGGGCGCGTTCCAGCCCCAGCATTTT. It codes for CASSFGTGGAFQPQHF.

This clonotype has ten or more counts. The chain has TRBV6-5 and TRBJ2-7, with D possibly being TRBD1 or TRBD2 (5 bases each). The germline gives CDR1 MNHEY, CDR2 SVGAGI. Trimming pared 0 bases from V and 9 bases from J, leaving 12 bases between. The CDR3 contains 13 residues. CDR3 in amino acids: CASSYSGDPGQYF. CDR3 sequence (DNA): TGTGCCAGCAGTTACTCAGGGGACCCTGGGCAGTACTTC.

This clonotype was seen many times. This CDR3 reads CATRIRGTSKVNEQFF. The DNA for the CDR3 is TGTGCCACCCGAATCAGAGGGACTAGCAAGGTCAATGAGCAGTTCTTC. The chain employs TRBV11-1 and TRBJ2-1, with 9 bases identical to TRBD2. The V segment lost 10 bases and the J segment 6 bases; nucleotides outside the gene matches: 16. Germline V lookup: CDR1 SGHAT, CDR2 FQDESV (reference sequence). This CDR3 spans 16 amino acids.

This clonotype showed up many times. The chain uses TRBV5-1 and TRBJ1-1; D not certain. This CDR3 comprises 14 residues. Trimming took off 5 bases at V and 0 bases at J, with 11 bases between the two ends. Germline CDR1 is SGHRS and CDR2 is YFSETQ. For the CDR3, the DNA is TGCGCCAGCAGGATACGTCGCATGAACACTGAAGCTTTCTTT. Translation: CASRIRRMNTEAFF.

This clonotype was detected many times. The chain joins TRBV12-5 to TRBJ2-3; 9 bases agree with TRBD1. The germline CDR1 and CDR2 sequences are LGHNT and FRNRAP. With 4 bases clipped from V and 6 bases from J, the junction kept 8 bases outside the gene matches. The CDR3 is 15 residues long. This CDR3 reads CASGSTGGYVDTQYF. DNA for the CDR3: TGTGCTAGTGGTTCAACAGGGGGCTACGTGGATACGCAGTATTTT.

This clonotype occurred many times. The gene calls are TRBV7-2 and TRBJ1-1; no firm D call. The germline V gene has CDR1 SGHTA and CDR2 FQGNSA. CDR3 size: 16 residues. V was pared by 2 bases and J by 0 bases, with 13 bases between. CDR3 bases: TGTGCCAGCAGCTTACGGGGAACGTGGATGAACACTGAAGCTTTCTTT. Protein sequence: CASSLRGTWMNTEAFF.

In this sample, this clonotype turned up a few times. J is TRBJ2-1 and V is TRBV7-2, with D maybe TRBD1 (5 bases). CDR1 is SGHTA and CDR2 is FQGNSA in the germline V gene. V gave up 5 bases and J gave up 9 bases, with 11 bases separating them. This CDR3 contains 12 residues. The CDR3 protein is CASSHARGEQFF. CDR3 in DNA: TGTGCCAGCAGCCATGCTAGGGGTGAGCAGTTCTTC. Full variable domain (missing parts from reference TRBV7-2 and TRBJ2-1): GAGVSQSPSNKVTEKGKDVELRCDPISGHTALYWYRQSLGQGLEFLIYFQGNSAPDKSGLPSDRFSAERTGGSVSTLTIQRTQQEDSAVYLCASSHARGEQFFGPGTRLTVL.

This clonotype came up a few times. The rearrangement uses TRBV28 and TRBJ1-3, with D unclear. This CDR3 contains 15 residues. Germline loops: CDR1 MDHEN, CDR2 SYDVKM. V lost 3 bases and J lost 0, with 9 bases in between. The CDR3 DNA is TGTGCCAGCAGTTTTTTGTCCTCCTCTGGAAACACCATATATTTT. Its protein product is CASSFLSSSGNTIYF. The variable domain in full, completed from reference TRBV28 and TRBJ1-3, reads DVKVTQSSRYLVKRTGEKVFLECVQDMDHENMFWYRQDPGLGLRLIYFSYDVKMKEKGDIPEGYSVSREKKERFSLILESASTNQTSMYLCASSFLSSSGNTIYFGEGSWLTVV.

This clonotype was recorded at least ten times. The chain is built from TRBV5-4 and TRBJ2-3, with 8 bases aligning to TRBD1. The CDR3 is 15 amino acids. With 3 bases clipped from V and 2 bases from J, the junction kept 5 bases outside the gene matches. Germline assignment: CDR1 SGHNT and CDR2 YYREEE (reference sequence). For the CDR3, the DNA is TGTGCCAGCAGCTCCAGGGGGCCTACCACAGATACGCAGTATTTT. Amino acid sequence: CASSSRGPTTDTQYF.

With respect to this clonotype: The junction does not match germline at one end; this may be a read error. The chain has TRBV6-1 and TRBJ1-1, with TRBD1 as a possible D gene (6 bases). From germline, CDR1 is MNHNS and CDR2 SASEGT. The CDR3 contains 13 residues. Written as DNA, the CDR3 is TGTGCCACCCGGGACACGTATCGTCCTGGTGTCGGCTTT. This gives the protein CATRDTYRPGVGF.

This sequence joins TRBV5-4 and TRBJ2-7; D call uncertain. The CDR3 is 14 amino acids. The V gene's germline CDR1 is SGHNT and CDR2 YYREEE (reference sequence). Trimming took off 3 bases at V and 3 bases at J, with 13 bases between the two ends. This CDR3 reads CASSYPGRSYEQYF. The CDR3 nucleotides read TGTGCCAGCAGCTACCCGGGCAGAAGCTACGAGCAGTACTTC.

This clonotype occurred a few times. The CDR3: CASKLYNEQFF. Here the CDR3 DNA reads TGTGCCAGCAAACTATACAATGAGCAGTTCTTC. The V and J genes are TRBV12-3 or TRBV12-4 and TRBJ2-1; unclear D gene. V lost 7 bases to trimming and J lost 4 bases, with 5 bases between them. The CDR3 has 11 residues.

The sample holds many counts of this clonotype. This rearrangement joins TRBV7-2 to TRBJ2-1, with D possibly called TRBD1 or TRBD2 (5 bases each). The CDR3 spans 15 residues. Trimming cost V 3 bases and J 6 bases, with 15 bases left between them. Germline-derived CDR1 and CDR2 are SGHTA and FQGNSA. The CDR3 nucleotides are TGTGCCAGCAGCTTCAACGGGGCCGCCTCCAATGAGCAGTTCTTC. This codes for CASSFNGAASNEQFF.

At least ten counts were recorded for this clonotype. The V call is TRBV29-1, the J call TRBJ2-3; the match to TRBD1 covers 8 bases. With V trimmed by 4 bases and J by 4 bases, 1 base remained unmatched. The length of the CDR3 is 12 residues. CDR1 and CDR2 (germline): SQVTM, ANQGSEA. This CDR3 is CSVGTGPDTQYF. The CDR3 nucleotides read TGCAGCGTTGGGACAGGGCCAGATACGCAGTATTTT.

This clonotype was recorded many times. The gene calls are TRBV9 and TRBJ2-3, with a weak D call TRBD1 (5 bases). The CDR3 has 16 residues. Per germline, CDR1 SGDLS and CDR2 YYNGEE. V gave up 2 bases and J gave up 4 bases, with 17 bases separating them. This CDR3 reads CASSVMAGSGADTQYF. The CDR3 DNA sequence: TGTGCCAGCAGCGTTATGGCAGGGTCCGGCGCAGATACGCAGTATTTT.

This clonotype has a count of ten or more. The J gene is TRBJ2-1, the V gene TRBV10-3; tentative D call: TRBD2 (6 bases). Germline V gives CDR1 ENHRY, CDR2 SYGVKD. The germline V and J ends were trimmed by 6 bases and 7 bases, with 16 bases remaining between them. The CDR3 totals 14 residues. CDR3 loop: CAIRAGGPVNEQFF. CDR3 DNA sequence: TGTGCCATCAGGGCCGGAGGGCCAGTAAATGAGCAGTTCTTC.

This clonotype was seen repeatedly, ten times or more. The CDR3 sequence is CASRGGGDLRTDTQYF. The CDR3 DNA reads as TGTGCCAGCAGAGGCGGGGGAGATCTTAGGACAGATACGCAGTATTTT. The rearrangement uses TRBV2 and TRBJ2-3; 7 bases are a match to TRBD2. The CDR3 spans 16 residues. J lost 3 bases, V lost 6 bases, and 12 bases had no gene match. CDR1 SNHLY and CDR2 FYNNEI come from the germline V gene.

The chain combines TRBV10-2 with TRBJ1-1; a weak D match, TRBD1 (6 bases). The ends were cut back, 6 bases at V and 1 base at J, with 12 bases in the middle. The CDR3 runs 14 residues. CDR1 and CDR2 (germline): WSHSY, SAAADI. The CDR3 nucleotides are TGCGCCAGCAGCCGATCGACAGGGAACACTGAAGCTTTCTTT. It yields the protein CASSRSTGNTEAFF.

This rearrangement joins TRBV12-3 or TRBV12-4 to TRBJ2-7, with TRBD2 matching 9 bases. This CDR3 has 14 residues. V lost 7 bases and J lost 6; bases outside the gene matches: 10. The CDR3, as DNA: TGTGCCAGCACCCCTAGCGGGGCCTTCCGCGAGCAGTACTTC. Translated: CASTPSGAFREQYF.

In this sample, this clonotype turned up many times. The V and J genes are TRBV4-2 and TRBJ1-3; D is uncertain. Germline V gene data show CDR1 as LGHNA and CDR2 as YNFKEQ. The CDR3 is made up of 15 amino acids. Between the trimmed V and J ends, which lost 2 bases and 0 bases, there was a span of 8 bases. In nucleotides, the CDR3 is TGTGCCAGCAGCCAAACTTCTAGCTCTGGAAACACCATATATTTT. It is translated as CASSQTSSSGNTIYF.

This clonotype appeared many times. The chain is built from TRBV28 and TRBJ1-5; D not certain. This CDR3 spans 15 amino acids. The V end lost 7 bases, the J end lost 8 bases, and 21 bases lay between the germline ends. Germline V gene sequence: CDR1 MDHEN, CDR2 SYDVKM. The CDR3 spells CASTSAAWRSEPQHF. The CDR3 coding sequence is TGTGCCAGCACCTCGGCGGCTTGGCGCAGTGAGCCCCAGCATTTT. Full variable domain (missing parts from reference TRBV28 and TRBJ1-5): DVKVTQSSRYLVKRTGEKVFLECVQDMDHENMFWYRQDPGLGLRLIYFSYDVKMKEKGDIPEGYSVSREKKERFSLILESASTNQTSMYLCASTSAAWRSEPQHFGDGTRLSIL.

In this sample, this clonotype turned up many times. The gene calls are TRBV15 and TRBJ1-5; 8 bases map to TRBD1. V lost 3 bases and J lost 7; bases outside the gene matches: 2. CDR3 size: 13 residues. CDR1 is LNHNV and CDR2 is YYDKDF in the germline V gene (reference sequence). The CDR3 DNA sequence: TGTGCCACCAGCAGCGACAGGGGCCAGCCCCAGCATTTT. Protein sequence: CATSSDRGQPQHF. The whole variable domain, remainder taken from reference TRBV15 and TRBJ1-5, is DAMVIQNPRYQVTQFGKPVTLSCSQTLNHNVMYWYQQKSSQAPKLLFHYYDKDFNNEADTPDNFQSRRPNTSFCFLDIRSPGLGDTAMYLCATSSDRGQPQHFGDGTRLSIL.

This clonotype was counted between two and nine times. A much larger clone lies one base from this, so it may be a read error. J is TRBJ1-2 and V is TRBV6-6; no definite D call. Trimming pared 2 bases from V and 7 bases from J, leaving 14 bases between. The CDR3 spans 14 residues. Germline V gene data show CDR1 as MNHNY and CDR2 as SVGAGI (reference sequence). The DNA of the CDR3 is TGTGCCAGCAGTTACCCCCGGGCCAGGTCTGGCTACACCTTC. This sequence encodes CASSYPRARSGYTF.

This clonotype is termed medium-sized. The chain has TRBV20-1 and TRBJ1-1; weak D call: TRBD1 (5 bases). The CDR3 consists of 14 residues. Germline lookup yields CDR1 DFQATT and CDR2 SNEGSKA (reference sequence). The V end lost 0 bases, the J end lost 3 bases, and 11 bases lay between the germline ends. Here the CDR3 reads CSARDTSRDTEAFF. The DNA for the CDR3 is TGCAGTGCTAGAGATACTTCCAGGGACACTGAAGCTTTCTTT.